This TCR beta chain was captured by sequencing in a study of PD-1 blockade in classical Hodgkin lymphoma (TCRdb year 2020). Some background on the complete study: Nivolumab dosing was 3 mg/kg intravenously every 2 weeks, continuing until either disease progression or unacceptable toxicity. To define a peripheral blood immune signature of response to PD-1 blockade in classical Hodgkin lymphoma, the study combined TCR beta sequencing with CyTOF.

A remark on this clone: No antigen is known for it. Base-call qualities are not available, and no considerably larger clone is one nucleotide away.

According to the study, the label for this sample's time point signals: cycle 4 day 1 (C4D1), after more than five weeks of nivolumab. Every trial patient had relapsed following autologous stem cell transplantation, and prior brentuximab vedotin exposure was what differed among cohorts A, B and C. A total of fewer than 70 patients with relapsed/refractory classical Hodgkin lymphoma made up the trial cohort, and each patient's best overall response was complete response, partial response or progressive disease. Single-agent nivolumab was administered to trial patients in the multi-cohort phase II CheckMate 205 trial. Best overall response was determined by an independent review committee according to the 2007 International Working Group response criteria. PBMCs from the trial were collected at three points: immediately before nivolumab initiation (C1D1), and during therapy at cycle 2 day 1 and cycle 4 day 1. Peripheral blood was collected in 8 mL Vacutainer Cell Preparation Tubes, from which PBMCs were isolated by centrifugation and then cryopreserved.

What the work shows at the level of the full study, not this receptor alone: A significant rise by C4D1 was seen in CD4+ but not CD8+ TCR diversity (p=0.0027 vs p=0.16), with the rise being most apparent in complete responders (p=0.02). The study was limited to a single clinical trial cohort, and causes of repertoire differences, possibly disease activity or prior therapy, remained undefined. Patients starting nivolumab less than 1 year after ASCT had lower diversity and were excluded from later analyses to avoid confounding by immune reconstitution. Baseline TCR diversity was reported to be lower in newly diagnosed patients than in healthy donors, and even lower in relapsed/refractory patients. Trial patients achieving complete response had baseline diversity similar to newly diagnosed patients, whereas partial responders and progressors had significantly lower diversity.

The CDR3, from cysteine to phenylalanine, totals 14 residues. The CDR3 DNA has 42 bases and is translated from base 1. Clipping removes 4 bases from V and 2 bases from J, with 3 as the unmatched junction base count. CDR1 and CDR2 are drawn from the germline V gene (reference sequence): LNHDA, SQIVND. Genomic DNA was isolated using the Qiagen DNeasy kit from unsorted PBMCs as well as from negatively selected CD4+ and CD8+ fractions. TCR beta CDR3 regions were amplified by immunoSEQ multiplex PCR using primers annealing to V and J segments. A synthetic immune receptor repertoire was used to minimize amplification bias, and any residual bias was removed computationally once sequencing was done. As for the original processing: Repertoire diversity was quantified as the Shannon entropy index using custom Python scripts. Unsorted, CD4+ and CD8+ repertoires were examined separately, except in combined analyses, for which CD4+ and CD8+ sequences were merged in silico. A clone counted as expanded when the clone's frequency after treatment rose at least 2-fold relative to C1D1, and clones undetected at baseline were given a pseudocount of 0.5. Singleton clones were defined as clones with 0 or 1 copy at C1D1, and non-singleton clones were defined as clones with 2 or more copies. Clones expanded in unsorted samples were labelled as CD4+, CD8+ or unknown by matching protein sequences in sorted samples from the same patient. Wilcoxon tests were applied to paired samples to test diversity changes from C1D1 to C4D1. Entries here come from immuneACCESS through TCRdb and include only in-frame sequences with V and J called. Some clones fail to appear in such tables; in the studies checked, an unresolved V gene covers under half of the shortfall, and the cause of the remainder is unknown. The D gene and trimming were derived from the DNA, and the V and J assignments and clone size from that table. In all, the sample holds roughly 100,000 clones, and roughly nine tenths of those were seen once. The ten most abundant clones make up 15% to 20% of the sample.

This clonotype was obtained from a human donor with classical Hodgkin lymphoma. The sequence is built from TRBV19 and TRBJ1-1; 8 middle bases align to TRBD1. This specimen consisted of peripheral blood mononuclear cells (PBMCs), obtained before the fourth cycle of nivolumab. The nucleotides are TGTGCCAGTAGTAGACAGGGGTCTAACACTGAAGCTTTCTTT. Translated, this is CASSRQGSNTEAFF.